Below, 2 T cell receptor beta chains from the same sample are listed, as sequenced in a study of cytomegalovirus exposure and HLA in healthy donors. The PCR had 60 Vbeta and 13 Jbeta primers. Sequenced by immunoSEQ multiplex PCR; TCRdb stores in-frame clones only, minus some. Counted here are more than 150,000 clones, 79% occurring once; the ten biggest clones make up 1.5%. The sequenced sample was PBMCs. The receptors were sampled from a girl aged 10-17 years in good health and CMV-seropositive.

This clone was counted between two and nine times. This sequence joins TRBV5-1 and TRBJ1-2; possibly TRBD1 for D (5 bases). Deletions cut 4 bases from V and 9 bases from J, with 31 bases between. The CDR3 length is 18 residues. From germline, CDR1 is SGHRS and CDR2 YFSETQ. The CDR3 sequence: CASSPGGWMGRMLESYTF. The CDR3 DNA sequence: TGCGCCAGCAGCCCGGGGGGGTGGATGGGACGGATGTTGGAAAGCTACACCTTC.

CDR3 sequence: CASSLVAVSGNTIYF. CDR3 sequence (DNA): TGTGCCAGCAGCTTAGTCGCGGTCTCTGGAAACACCATATATTTT. The gene calls are TRBV7-2 and TRBJ1-3; D not certain. The CDR3 covers 15 residues. Germline V gene data show CDR1 as SGHTA and CDR2 as FQGNSA. With 1 base removed from V and 0 bases from J, the gap between germline ends came to 7 bases.